This TCR beta chain originates from a study of shared clonotypes between healthy human individuals. Across the study: Serving as donors were two women and three men, whose ages spanned 18 to 49. Broader study findings: Clonotype sharing levels among donors were expected to vary with sequencing depth. Blood was the only sampled material, and tissue repertoires likely differ.

This table comes from immunoSEQ multiplex PCR, and its TCRdb copy is limited to in-frame clones, with some not included. The sample lists roughly 500,000 clones; 70% to 80% were seen once. Notes on this clone: Antigen unknown.

Germline V gene data show CDR1 as MDHEN and CDR2 as SYDVKM. Trimming took 3 bases from V and 0 from J, leaving 6 bases between them. The CDR3 has 14 residues. Source material: PBMCs. This sequence joins TRBV28 and TRBJ1-3; D is undetermined. The receptor was isolated from a woman aged 40-49 years in good health. Some clones in this sample may be carry-over from other donors' samples. The CDR3 protein is CASSFLSSGNTIYF. DNA for the CDR3: TGTGCCAGCAGTTTCCTGAGCTCTGGAAACACCATATATTTT.